Below, 4 T cell receptor beta chains from the same sample are listed, as sequenced in a study of blood T cell repertoires in COVID-19. Data came from immunoSEQ multiplex PCR; TCRdb stores just in-frame clones and leaves some out. In the table there are 250,000 to 350,000 clones, 65% to 85% of which are singletons. Material: peripheral blood. Receptors were obtained from a human donor with COVID-19, enrolled during active disease. The donor label of this sample is uncertain.

This chain links TRBV9 with TRBJ1-1, with a possible D match to TRBD1 (6 bases). Germline V gene lookup returns CDR1 SGDLS and CDR2 YYNGEE. V was cut by 0 bases and J by 7 bases, with 13 bases left in between. The CDR3 is 14 amino acids. This CDR3 is CASSVGLQGGEAFF. CDR3 bases: TGTGCCAGCAGCGTAGGGCTACAGGGTGGTGAAGCTTTCTTT.

The V call is TRBV28, the J call TRBJ1-2, with 9 positions matching TRBD1. Per germline, CDR1 MDHEN and CDR2 SYDVKM. J lost 5 bases, V lost 2 bases, and 18 bases had no gene match. The CDR3 is 19 residues long. The DNA of the CDR3 is TGTGCCAGCAGTTTAGATTACAGGGGGCGTTTCACGGGACAATATGGCTACACCTTC. Its translation is CASSLDYRGRFTGQYGYTF.

This clone has a count of ten or more. This CDR3 is CASSLAGRQGVQETQYF. CDR3 coding DNA: TGTGCCAGCAGCTTAGCCGGGCGACAGGGAGTCCAAGAGACCCAGTACTTC. The V and J genes are TRBV7-9 and TRBJ2-5; 7 nucleotides align to TRBD1. Losses at the gene ends were 0 bases for V and 1 base for J; bases not matched to a gene: 8. This CDR3 contains 17 residues. Germline V gives CDR1 SEHNR, CDR2 FQNEAQ (reference sequence). The full variable domain, rest sourced from reference TRBV7-9 and TRBJ2-5, is DTGVSQNPRHKITKRGQNVTFRCDPISEHNRLYWYRQTLGQGPEFLTYFQNEAQLEKSRLLSDRFSAERPKGSFSTLEIQRTEQGDSAMYLCASSLAGRQGVQETQYFGPGTRLLVL.

The rearrangement links TRBV10-1 to TRBJ1-6; no definite D call. V lost 10 bases to trimming and J lost 6 bases, with 13 bases between them. The CDR3 contains 13 residues. CDR1 and CDR2 from the germline V gene are WNHNN and SYGVQD (reference sequence). CDR3 in amino acids: CATQGLPNSPLHF. The DNA for the CDR3 is TGCGCCACCCAAGGACTGCCTAATTCACCCCTCCACTTT.